These 18 T cell receptor beta chains were sequenced from one sample in a study of cytomegalovirus exposure and HLA in healthy donors. It was with 60 Vbeta and 13 Jbeta primers that the PCR ran. Sequenced by immunoSEQ multiplex PCR; TCRdb stores in-frame clones only, minus some. The data contain fewer than 85,000 clones, around 76% of them singletons. Sequencing was done on a sample of PBMCs. The source of these receptors is a male donor in good health and CMV-seropositive.

The V and J genes are TRBV18 and TRBJ1-5; a possible D gene is TRBD1 (5 bases). From germline, CDR1 is KGHSH and CDR2 LQKENI. The CDR3 extends over 13 amino acids. Trimming stripped 3 bases from V and 4 bases from J, with 7 bases between. For the CDR3, the DNA is TGTGCCAGCTCACCCGGGGGAAATCAGCCCCAGCATTTT. Its translation is CASSPGGNQPQHF.

This sequence joins TRBV21-1 and TRBJ2-7; the D call of TRBD2 is as the table states it, not checked on the DNA. TRBV21-1 is a pseudogene locus. This CDR3 contains 12 residues. The CDR3 sequence is CASSPTPVEQYF. CDR3 in DNA: TGTGCCAGCAGCCCCACTCCTGTCGAGCAGTACTTC.

The chain employs TRBV7-6 and TRBJ2-5; D possibly corresponds to TRBD2 (5 bases). Germline lookup yields CDR1 SGHVS and CDR2 FNYEAQ. The CDR3 contains 16 residues. V lost 0 bases and J lost 4, with 15 bases in between. CDR3 DNA sequence: TGTGCCAGCAGCTTAGCTGCCGGGGTAGGAGGAGAGACCCAGTACTTC. This encodes CASSLAAGVGGETQYF.

The rearrangement links TRBV4-1 to TRBJ2-3; possibly TRBD2 for D (6 bases). Trimming pared 3 bases from V and 0 bases from J, leaving 22 bases between. The germline CDR1 and CDR2 sequences are MGHRA and YSYEKL. The CDR3 length is 19 residues. The CDR3 region has the DNA TGCGCCAGCAGCCAGACTAGTGGGAGAATCTTTGTGAGCACAGATACGCAGTATTTT. Translated, it gives CASSQTSGRIFVSTDTQYF.

Only a few counts were recorded for this clone. This chain links TRBV2 with TRBJ2-3; 11 nucleotides match TRBD1. The CDR3 has 15 residues. Germline values: CDR1 SNHLY, CDR2 FYNNEI. J was trimmed by 3 bases and V by 6 bases; bases with no gene match: 5. CDR3 sequence (DNA): TGTGCCAGCAGATGGACAGGGGGCGCGACAGATACGCAGTATTTT. Protein sequence: CASRWTGGATDTQYF.

This clone was seen more than once but under ten times. The gene calls are TRBV7-8 and TRBJ1-4; 7 bases agree with TRBD1. The germline V gene has CDR1 SGHVS and CDR2 FQNEAQ. J lost 4 bases, V lost 5 bases, and 10 bases had no gene match. The CDR3 has 16 amino acids. CDR3 sequence (DNA): TGTGCCAGCAGCGCACCCCGACAGGGCCGTAATGAAAAACTGTTTTTT. Encoded protein: CASSAPRQGRNEKLFF.

The genes are TRBV10-3 and TRBJ1-6, with a weak D call TRBD1 (5 bases). CDR3 size: 13 residues. Germline CDR1 reads ENHRY; CDR2 reads SYGVKD. V was clipped by 3 bases and J by 9 bases, with 9 bases between them. The CDR3 DNA follows: TGTGCCATCAGTGACAGGGAGGCTTCACCCCTCCACTTT. This gives the protein CAISDREASPLHF.

The gene calls are TRBV11-2 and TRBJ2-5; D is possibly TRBD2 (5 bases). Looked up from germline, CDR1 is SGHAT and CDR2 is FQNNGV. This CDR3 region has 12 residues. V dropped 5 bases and J dropped 4 bases, with 8 bases sitting between them. In nucleotides, the CDR3 is TGTGCCAGCAGCCGGGAAACAGAGACCCAGTACTTC. Protein product: CASSRETETQYF.

By its share, this clone is medium-sized. The chain couples TRBV2 to TRBJ1-2, with 7 nucleotides matching TRBD1. The CDR3 length is 15 residues. Germline V lookup: CDR1 SNHLY, CDR2 FYNNEI. V lost 6 bases to trimming and J lost 0 bases; unmatched junction nucleotides: 7. The CDR3 region has the DNA TGTGCCAGCAGATCGGACAGGTCGCCTAACTATGGCTACACCTTC. Its protein product is CASRSDRSPNYGYTF. Looking up the rest from reference TRBV2 and TRBJ1-2 gives the full variable domain: EPEVTQTPSHQVTQMGQEVILRCVPISNHLYFYWYRQILGQKVEFLVSFYNNEISEKSEIFDDQFSVERPDGSNFTLKIRSTKLEDSAMYFCASRSDRSPNYGYTFGSGTRLTVV.

The chain carries TRBV7-9 and TRBJ2-5; 12 bases fit TRBD2. CDR1 is SEHNR and CDR2 is FQNEAQ in the germline V gene (reference sequence). Trimming removed 5 bases from V and 5 bases from J; junction bases left unmatched: 9. CDR3 length equals 16 residues. As DNA, the CDR3 is TGTGCCAGCAGCCCTAGCGGGAGGGTAATCGGGGAGACCCAGTACTTC. As protein: CASSPSGRVIGETQYF.

On this clone: The sample has other DNA sequences that encode this CDR3 too. The V gene is TRBV4-1, the J gene TRBJ1-5; TRBD1 matches at 8 bases. CDR3 length: 15 residues. V shed 1 base, J shed 4 bases, and the junction held 3 bases outside the gene matches. CDR1 is MGHRA and CDR2 is YSYEKL in the germline V gene. CDR3 amino acids: CASSQGDRGNQPQHF. The CDR3 nucleotides are TGCGCCAGCAGCCAAGGAGACAGGGGAAATCAGCCCCAGCATTTT.

The rearrangement uses TRBV5-1 and TRBJ2-7; TRBD2 matches at 8 bases. Germline lookup yields CDR1 SGHRS and CDR2 YFSETQ. J was trimmed by 5 bases and V by 0 bases; bases with no gene match: 7. The CDR3 extends over 15 amino acids. Here the CDR3 reads CASSLANGGAHEQYF. The CDR3 DNA follows: TGCGCCAGCAGCTTGGCCAACGGGGGGGCCCACGAGCAGTACTTC.

CDR3 loop: CASSVGPGLSSNQPQHF. The CDR3 region has the DNA TGTGCCAGCAGCGTAGGCCCAGGCCTCTCAAGCAATCAGCCCCAGCATTTT. The genes are TRBV9 and TRBJ1-5, with D uncertain. The germline gives CDR1 SGDLS, CDR2 YYNGEE. The ends were cut back, 0 bases at V and 1 base at J, with 14 bases in the middle. The CDR3 spans 17 residues.

The J gene is TRBJ2-1, the V gene TRBV7-2, with 8 bases lining up with TRBD2. V shed 1 base and J 6 bases; nucleotides not matched to a gene: 11. The germline gives CDR1 SGHTA, CDR2 FQGNSA. The CDR3 loop spans 17 amino acids. The CDR3 sequence: CASSLGGRAGVGNEQFF. Written as DNA, the CDR3 is TGTGCCAGCAGCTTAGGTGGTCGAGCGGGAGTTGGCAATGAGCAGTTCTTC. Using reference TRBV7-2 and TRBJ2-1 for the parts outside the CDR3, the full variable domain is GAGVSQSPSNKVTEKGKDVELRCDPISGHTALYWYRQSLGQGLEFLIYFQGNSAPDKSGLPSDRFSAERTGGSVSTLTIQRTQQEDSAVYLCASSLGGRAGVGNEQFFGPGTRLTVL.

Remarks on this clone: Other DNA sequences in this sample translate to the same CDR3. This sequence joins TRBV2 and TRBJ2-1, with D possibly TRBD2 on 7 matching bases. V was clipped by 6 bases and J by 4 bases, with 22 bases between them. This CDR3 has 17 amino acids. Germline values: CDR1 SNHLY, CDR2 FYNNEI. The CDR3 loop is CASSPLGGGLMYNEQFF. CDR3 nucleotide sequence: TGTGCCAGCAGCCCACTTGGGGGGGGGCTGATGTACAATGAGCAGTTCTTC.

The V and J genes are TRBV18 and TRBJ1-2, with 8 bases matching TRBD1. Looked up from germline, CDR1 is KGHSH and CDR2 is LQKENI. Trimming cost V 2 bases and J 3 bases; bases outside gene matches: 5. This CDR3 is 15 amino acids long. CDR3 residues: CASSPGGQGYYGYTF. The CDR3 DNA reads TGTGCCAGCTCACCAGGCGGACAGGGATACTATGGCTACACCTTC.

This chain connects TRBV30 to TRBJ1-5, with 7 bases aligning to TRBD1. Per the germline V gene, CDR1 is GTSNPN and CDR2 is SVGIG (reference sequence). This CDR3 region has 12 residues. Losses at the gene ends were 4 bases for V and 3 bases for J; bases not matched to a gene: 0. CDR3 in DNA: TGTGCCTGGAAGGGGGCCAATCAGCCCCAGCATTTT. Protein: CAWKGANQPQHF.

This clone was seen only a few times. The chain is built from TRBV19 and TRBJ2-7; a weak D match, TRBD1 (6 bases). This CDR3 is built from 14 residues. Trimming pared 8 bases from V and 0 bases from J, leaving 14 bases between. Looked up from germline, CDR1 is LNHDA and CDR2 is SQIVND (reference sequence). This CDR3 is CASAHDRFSYEQYF. CDR3 DNA: TGTGCCAGTGCGCACGACAGGTTCTCCTACGAGCAGTACTTC.